Listed here are 26 T cell receptor beta chains from one sample, sequenced in a study of blood T cell repertoires in COVID-19. Sequenced by immunoSEQ multiplex PCR; TCRdb stores in-frame clones only, minus some. In the table there are some 94,000 clones, around nine tenths of which are singletons. Material for sequencing was peripheral blood. These receptors originate from a woman aged 55-69 years with COVID-19, enrolled during active disease.

The rearrangement uses TRBV6-1 and TRBJ1-4; D uncertain. Germline CDR1 reads MNHNS; CDR2 reads SASEGT. This CDR3 comprises 15 residues. V lost 3 bases and J 1 base, leaving 9 bases between the germline ends. CDR3 DNA: TGTGCCAGCAGTGACCCGGGTCGAACTAATGAAAAACTGTTTTTT. It translates to CASSDPGRTNEKLFF.

This chain's CDR3 is CASSWGAVNTEAFF. The CDR3 DNA reads as TGTGCCAGTAGCTGGGGCGCAGTTAACACTGAAGCTTTCTTT. This chain links TRBV19 with TRBJ1-1, with D possibly matching TRBD1 (5 bases). Trimming removed 6 bases from V and 2 bases from J, with 13 bases in between. The CDR3 is 14 residues long. Germline CDR1 and CDR2: LNHDA and SQIVND (reference sequence). Variable domain in full (rest from reference TRBV19 and TRBJ1-1): DGGITQSPKYLFRKEGQNVTLSCEQNLNHDAMYWYRQDPGQGLRLIYYSQIVNDFQKGDIAEGYSVSREKKESFPLTVTSAQKNPTAFYLCASSWGAVNTEAFFGQGTRLTVV.

This chain uses TRBV19 with TRBJ1-2, with TRBD1 matching over 9 bases. This CDR3 is built from 16 residues. After removal of 5 bases from V and 4 bases from J, the junction contained 11 bases not matched to a gene. Germline values: CDR1 LNHDA, CDR2 SQIVND (reference sequence). The CDR3 region is CASSLQGAFGGYGYTF. The CDR3 DNA reads as TGTGCCAGTAGTTTACAGGGGGCGTTTGGGGGCTATGGCTACACCTTC.

The table lists this clone with a count of one. The rearrangement links TRBV5-1 to TRBJ1-4; the D is unclear. CDR1 is SGHRS and CDR2 is YFSETQ in the germline V gene. There are 14 residues in the CDR3. The V end lost 5 bases, the J end lost 4 bases, and 12 bases lay between the germline ends. This CDR3 reads CASRSVTGNEKLFF. As DNA, the CDR3 is TGCGCCAGCAGGTCCGTCACGGGTAATGAAAAACTGTTTTTT.

The gene calls are TRBV9 and TRBJ1-2; the D is unclear. The germline V gene encodes CDR1 SGDLS and CDR2 YYNGEE. This CDR3 contains 12 residues. Trimming left V 2 bases short and J 1 base short, with 3 bases between. CDR3 residues: CASSVYNYGYTF. CDR3 DNA sequence: TGTGCCAGCAGCGTCTATAACTATGGCTACACCTTC.

The rearrangement joins TRBV10-3 to TRBJ2-2; no clear D gene. This CDR3 comprises 14 residues. Germline V gene sequence: CDR1 ENHRY, CDR2 SYGVKD. Trimming left V 1 base short and J 2 bases short, with 5 bases between. This chain's CDR3 is CAISEFGNTGELFF. The CDR3 DNA reads as TGTGCCATCAGTGAGTTTGGCAACACCGGGGAGCTGTTTTTT.

This sequence joins TRBV11-2 and TRBJ1-5, with 8 bases identical to TRBD1. CDR3 length: 17 residues. Per the germline V gene, CDR1 is SGHAT and CDR2 is FQNNGV. The V and J ends lost 1 base and 4 bases, in that order; junction bases with no gene match: 9. The CDR3 sequence is CASSLGRVDRGNQPQHF. In DNA, the CDR3 is TGTGCCAGCAGCTTAGGTCGGGTCGACAGGGGAAATCAGCCCCAGCATTTT.

The chain combines TRBV5-6 with TRBJ1-2; no clear D gene. This CDR3 region has 12 residues. V was cut by 0 bases and J by 9 bases, with 9 bases left in between. CDR1 is SGHDT, CDR2 YYEEEE, per germline. The CDR3 protein is CASSLGGSSYTF. The DNA of the CDR3 is TGTGCCAGCAGCTTGGGAGGGTCTAGCTACACCTTC.

The rearrangement joins TRBV5-5 to TRBJ2-5; D might be TRBD1 (6 bases). CDR1 SGHKS and CDR2 YYEKEE come from the germline V gene (reference sequence). The CDR3 has 14 amino acids. V dropped 2 bases and J dropped 3 bases, with 11 bases sitting between them. DNA of the CDR3: TGTGCCAGCAGCTTCGGGACAACGAAAGAGACCCAGTACTTC. Translated, it gives CASSFGTTKETQYF.

V and J are TRBV27 and TRBJ1-2, with 8 bases aligning to TRBD1. J gave up 0 bases and V 5 bases, and 5 bases lay outside the gene matches. The CDR3 consists of 15 residues. Per the germline V gene, CDR1 is MNHEY and CDR2 is SMNVEV (reference sequence). CDR3 in amino acids: CASSPRTGPNYGYTF. The CDR3, as DNA: TGTGCCAGCAGTCCGCGGACAGGGCCTAACTATGGCTACACCTTC.

The chain combines TRBV9 with TRBJ2-7; D perhaps matches TRBD2 (7 bases). Germline V gene lookup returns CDR1 SGDLS and CDR2 YYNGEE. Trimming took off 4 bases at V and 1 base at J, with 18 bases between the two ends. CDR3 length equals 16 residues. CDR3 sequence (DNA): TGTGCCAGCAGCACCGGGGGGCAGGGCCGATCCTACGAGCAGTACTTC. Residues: CASSTGGQGRSYEQYF.

V and J are TRBV9 and TRBJ2-2; no clear D. Germline assignment: CDR1 SGDLS and CDR2 YYNGEE. This CDR3 contains 13 residues. The V gene lost 3 bases and the J gene lost 4 bases, with 7 bases spanning the gap. The CDR3: CASSAYSTGELFF. The CDR3, as DNA: TGTGCCAGCAGCGCCTACAGCACCGGGGAGCTGTTTTTT.

The chain couples TRBV9 to TRBJ2-3; 9 nucleotides match TRBD2. Looked up from germline, CDR1 is SGDLS and CDR2 is YYNGEE. The V and J ends lost 0 bases and 2 bases, in that order; junction bases with no gene match: 4. The CDR3 runs 16 residues. CDR3 loop: CASSVGPGLATDTQYF. The CDR3 coding sequence is TGTGCCAGCAGCGTAGGACCGGGACTAGCCACAGATACGCAGTATTTT.

The CDR3 here is CAWSSGQGTGELFF. The CDR3 coding sequence is TGTGCCTGGAGTTCGGGACAGGGTACCGGGGAGCTGTTTTTT. The rearrangement joins TRBV30 to TRBJ2-2; 9 bases fit TRBD1. This CDR3 has 14 amino acids. V lost 2 bases, J lost 5 bases, and 3 bases stayed unmatched. CDR1 GTSNPN and CDR2 SVGIG come from the germline V gene (reference sequence).

This clone was picked up a small number of times. J is TRBJ1-3 and V is TRBV6-5; D is perhaps TRBD1 (5 bases). CDR3 length: 15 residues. The V end lost 6 bases, the J end lost 2 bases, and 14 bases lay between the germline ends. The germline CDR1 and CDR2 sequences are MNHEY and SVGAGI. The CDR3 loop is CASSAQVGAGNTIYF. The CDR3 DNA is TGTGCCAGCAGCGCACAGGTGGGCGCTGGAAACACCATATATTTT.

This rearrangement joins TRBV19 to TRBJ2-2, with a tentative D call TRBD2 (6 bases). Germline V gene lookup returns CDR1 LNHDA and CDR2 SQIVND (reference sequence). The CDR3 covers 16 residues. Trimming took 5 bases from V and 3 from J, leaving 16 bases between them. The CDR3 here is CASSPVAGTYTGELFF. The DNA of the CDR3 is TGTGCCAGTAGTCCCGTGGCGGGGACTTACACCGGGGAGCTGTTTTTT.

The CDR3 DNA reads as TGTGCCAGCCTCGCGGGGGAGCCGGGCACCGGGGAGCTGTTTTTT. This codes for CASLAGEPGTGELFF. V usage is TRBV6-5 and J usage is TRBJ2-2; 7 positions match TRBD2. The germline V gene encodes CDR1 MNHEY and CDR2 SVGAGI. Trimming removed 8 bases from V and 4 bases from J; junction bases left unmatched: 10. This CDR3 spans 15 amino acids.

This clone was detected only a few times. CDR3 bases: TGCGCCAGCAGCCGGGAAGTGTACCAAGAGACCCAGTACTTC. Translated: CASSREVYQETQYF. V is TRBV5-1 and J is TRBJ2-5; a possible D gene is TRBD2 (5 bases). Trimming took off 4 bases at V and 0 bases at J, with 10 bases between the two ends. Germline CDR1 SGHRS, CDR2 YFSETQ. This CDR3 spans 14 amino acids.

A single count supports this clone. The genes are TRBV4-1 and TRBJ1-5; weak D call: TRBD1 (6 bases). CDR1 is MGHRA, CDR2 YSYEKL, per germline. V gave up 1 base and J gave up 4 bases, with 17 bases separating them. The CDR3 runs 17 residues. The DNA for the CDR3 is TGCGCCAGCAGCCAAGGGGATCCAGGACAGCCAAATCAGCCCCAGCATTTT. Translating it yields CASSQGDPGQPNQPQHF.

This chain connects TRBV7-8 to TRBJ1-5, with TRBD1 matching 8 bases. The J segment lost 2 bases and the V segment lost 3 bases, leaving 3 bases of the junction unmatched. The V gene's germline CDR1 is SGHVS and CDR2 FQNEAQ. CDR3 length: 15 amino acids. This CDR3 reads CASSFRGLGNQPQHF. The CDR3 region has the DNA TGTGCCAGCAGCTTCAGGGGGCTGGGCAATCAGCCCCAGCATTTT. Full variable domain (remainder filled in from reference TRBV7-8 and TRBJ1-5): GAGVSQSPRYKVAKRGQDVALRCDPISGHVSLFWYQQALGQGPEFLTYFQNEAQLDKSGLPSDRFFAERPEGSVSTLKIQRTQQEDSAVYLCASSFRGLGNQPQHFGDGTRLSIL.

The chain uses TRBV5-1 and TRBJ1-2; D might be TRBD1 (6 bases). There are 15 residues in the CDR3. CDR1 and CDR2 from the germline V gene are SGHRS and YFSETQ. V dropped 4 bases and J dropped 4 bases, with 17 bases sitting between them. CDR3 sequence: CASSLTDRPGYGYTF. The DNA for the CDR3 is TGCGCCAGCAGCCTGACAGACAGGCCGGGCTATGGCTACACCTTC. Full variable domain (rest looked up from reference TRBV5-1 and TRBJ1-2): KAGVTQTPRYLIKTRGQQVTLSCSPISGHRSVSWYQQTPGQGLQFLFEYFSETQRNKGNFPGRFSGRQFSNSRSEMNVSTLELGDSALYLCASSLTDRPGYGYTFGSGTRLTVV.

This rearrangement joins TRBV6-2 or TRBV6-3 to TRBJ2-5; D might be TRBD2 (5 bases). Germline V CDR1 and CDR2: MNHEY, SVGEGT. The germline V and J ends were trimmed by 2 bases and 6 bases, with 16 bases remaining between them. CDR3 length: 15 residues. CDR3 sequence reads: CASSYTLGPDQTQYF. The CDR3 nucleotides read TGTGCCAGCAGTTACACACTAGGACCTGATCAGACCCAGTACTTC.

V gene TRBV30 combines with J gene TRBJ2-7, with a tentative D call TRBD1 (5 bases). Germline loops: CDR1 GTSNPN, CDR2 SVGIG (reference sequence). This CDR3 contains 12 residues. V dropped 4 bases and J dropped 3 bases, with 10 bases sitting between them. Here the CDR3 reads CAWNPQGYEQYF. CDR3 coding DNA: TGTGCCTGGAACCCCCAGGGCTACGAGCAGTACTTC.

V and J are TRBV4-1 and TRBJ2-5; a weak D match, TRBD2 (6 bases). The CDR3 covers 15 residues. Germline CDR1 is MGHRA and CDR2 is YSYEKL. Trimming cost V 8 bases and J 5 bases, with 21 bases left between them. CDR3 residues: CASCPEGLGRETQYF. As DNA, the CDR3 is TGCGCCAGCTGCCCGGAGGGGCTGGGGCGGGAGACCCAGTACTTC.

J is TRBJ2-6 and V is TRBV10-3; TRBD1 matches 9 bases. The CDR3 is 17 residues long. CDR1 is ENHRY and CDR2 is SYGVKD in the germline V gene. V shed 6 bases and J 0 bases; nucleotides not matched to a gene: 6. The DNA of the CDR3 is TGTGCCATCAGCCCCGGGACAGGGTCCTCTGGGGCCAACGTCCTGACTTTC. Its protein product is CAISPGTGSSGANVLTF.

The chain employs TRBV18 and TRBJ2-5; 9 bases line up with TRBD2. V was pared by 2 bases and J by 2 bases, with 6 bases of the junction left unmatched. CDR3 length equals 16 residues. The V gene's germline CDR1 is KGHSH and CDR2 LQKENI. CDR3 sequence reads: CASSPGRLAEQETQYF. The DNA for the CDR3 is TGTGCCAGCTCACCAGGCCGACTAGCGGAGCAAGAGACCCAGTACTTC.